Below, 17 T cell receptor beta chains from the same sample are listed, as sequenced in a study of T cell responses to AZD1222 COVID-19 vaccine. Clones were read by immunoSEQ multiplex PCR, and TCRdb kept only the in-frame ones, dropping some. The sample lists tens of thousands of clones, about three quarters occurring once. The sample here was peripheral blood, taken 28 days after the second AZD1222 dose. The receptors stem from an adult who received the AZD1222 COVID-19 vaccine.

The rearrangement joins TRBV2 to TRBJ2-7; TRBD2 matches 10 bases. With V trimmed by 7 bases and J by 2 bases, 2 bases remained unmatched. Germline CDR1 reads SNHLY; CDR2 reads FYNNEI. The CDR3 consists of 13 residues. The CDR3 DNA follows: TGTGCCAGCACCCTAGCGGGGGCCTACGAGCAGTACTTC. It yields the protein CASTLAGAYEQYF.

J is TRBJ1-4 and V is TRBV7-6; weak D call: TRBD1 (5 bases). Trimming cost V 5 bases and J 7 bases, with 23 bases left between them. The CDR3 extends over 17 amino acids. Germline CDR1 reads SGHVS; CDR2 reads FNYEAQ. Written as DNA, the CDR3 is TGTGCCAGCAGCCACCGCAACCCGGGACGGCACCTTGAAAAACTGTTTTTT. As protein: CASSHRNPGRHLEKLFF.

The V gene is TRBV3-1 (or the pseudogene TRBV3-2), the J gene TRBJ1-6; 10 bases agree with TRBD1. The germline V gene has CDR1 LGHDT and CDR2 YNNKEL (reference sequence). The CDR3 has 16 amino acids. J gave up 7 bases and V 4 bases, and 7 bases lay outside the gene matches. For the CDR3, the DNA is TGTGCCAGCAGCCCCCTTGGACAGGGGGTAAATTCACCCCTCCACTTT. Protein: CASSPLGQGVNSPLHF.

Only one count was recorded for this clone. The chain couples TRBV27 to TRBJ1-6; D remains unclear. Trimming left V 5 bases short and J 5 bases short, with 4 bases between. The CDR3 length is 12 residues. Germline lookup yields CDR1 MNHEY and CDR2 SMNVEV (reference sequence). CDR3 protein: CASSDNNSPLHF. The CDR3 coding sequence is TGTGCCAGCAGTGACAATAATTCACCCCTCCACTTT.

The chain uses TRBV30 and TRBJ2-5, with no clear D. The CDR3 loop spans 13 amino acids. The germline V gene has CDR1 GTSNPN and CDR2 SVGIG (reference sequence). Trimming cost V 1 base and J 4 bases, with 10 bases left between them. The CDR3 DNA reads as TGTGCCTGGAGTGCTGGGGTGGGAGAGACCCAGTACTTC. As protein: CAWSAGVGETQYF.

The chain combines TRBV6-6 with TRBJ2-7; 9 positions agree with TRBD1. The trim removed 5 bases at V and 6 bases at J, leaving 14 bases unmatched. This CDR3 has 16 amino acids. Per germline, CDR1 MNHNY and CDR2 SVGAGI (reference sequence). CDR3: CASSRPTGTGQAEQYF. The CDR3 nucleotides are TGTGCCAGCAGTCGACCGACCGGGACAGGGCAGGCCGAGCAGTACTTC.

V is TRBV19 and J is TRBJ2-4; 9 positions agree with TRBD1. The CDR3 length is 14 residues. The V gene end was trimmed by 8 bases and the J gene end by 2 bases; junction bases not matched to a gene: 4. In germline, CDR1 is LNHDA, CDR2 SQIVND (reference sequence). As DNA, the CDR3 is TGTGCCAGTTCTGGGACAGGGTCCAAAAACATTCAGTACTTC. Its protein is CASSGTGSKNIQYF. Together with reference TRBV19 and TRBJ2-4, the CDR3 gives the full variable domain: DGGITQSPKYLFRKEGQNVTLSCEQNLNHDAMYWYRQDPGQGLRLIYYSQIVNDFQKGDIAEGYSVSREKKESFPLTVTSAQKNPTAFYLCASSGTGSKNIQYFGAGTRLSVL.

This clone was seen more than once but under ten times. This chain joins TRBV7-9 and TRBJ1-5, with no clear D. Germline CDR1 is SEHNR and CDR2 is FQNEAQ (reference sequence). This CDR3 comprises 14 residues. With 4 bases removed from V and 2 bases from J, the gap between germline ends came to 9 bases. CDR3 protein: CASSSRYRNQPQHF. The CDR3 nucleotides are TGTGCCAGCAGCTCACGATATCGCAATCAGCCCCAGCATTTT.

CDR3 DNA: TGTGCCAGCAGGAGGCAGAGGGGGGAGGATTCACCCCTCCACTTT. This sequence encodes CASRRQRGEDSPLHF. J is TRBJ1-6 and V is TRBV6-5; D is possibly TRBD1 (6 bases). Germline lookup yields CDR1 MNHEY and CDR2 SVGAGI. Trimming took off 6 bases at V and 8 bases at J, with 17 bases between the two ends. The CDR3 loop spans 15 amino acids.

The rearrangement joins TRBV3-1 (or the pseudogene TRBV3-2) to TRBJ1-4; D might be TRBD1 (6 bases). Germline assignment: CDR1 LGHDT and CDR2 YNNKEL (reference sequence). The V and J ends lost 8 bases and 8 bases respectively, with 12 bases between them. There are 12 residues in the CDR3. The DNA of the CDR3 is TGTGCCAGCTGGACAGAGGGCGAAAAACTGTTTTTT. Translated: CASWTEGEKLFF.

V is TRBV5-1 and J is TRBJ2-3; D gene unclear. The germline V gene encodes CDR1 SGHRS and CDR2 YFSETQ. CDR3 length: 14 amino acids. Deletions cut 1 base from V and 0 bases from J, with 6 bases between. The chain's CDR3 is CASSLTASTDTQYF. CDR3 coding DNA: TGCGCCAGCAGCTTGACGGCTAGCACAGATACGCAGTATTTT.

The chain has TRBV19 and TRBJ1-1; 7 nucleotides match TRBD1. J lost 5 bases, V lost 4 bases, and 4 bases had no gene match. The CDR3 is made up of 13 amino acids. Germline values: CDR1 LNHDA, CDR2 SQIVND (reference sequence). CDR3 in DNA: TGTGCCAGTAGTAGCACAGGGGATACTGAAGCTTTCTTT. Its translation: CASSSTGDTEAFF.

The genes are TRBV18 and TRBJ2-2; D is possibly TRBD1 (8 bases). The CDR3 has 18 residues. Germline CDR1 KGHSH, CDR2 LQKENI. V gave up 3 bases and J gave up 5 bases, with 22 bases separating them. The CDR3, as DNA: TGTGCCAGCTCACCGGAATCGCTAGGACAGGGAGGGACCGGGGAGCTGTTTTTT. Translating it yields CASSPESLGQGGTGELFF.

The V and J genes are TRBV9 and TRBJ2-2; 7 positions match TRBD1. CDR1 and CDR2 from the germline V gene are SGDLS and YYNGEE. The V segment lost 6 bases and the J segment 0 bases; nucleotides outside the gene matches: 8. The CDR3 loop spans 16 amino acids. The CDR3 region is CASTPHRGTNTGELFF. CDR3 coding DNA: TGTGCCAGCACCCCCCACAGGGGAACGAACACCGGGGAGCTGTTTTTT.

The chain is built from TRBV5-5 and TRBJ1-1; D perhaps matches TRBD1 (5 bases). Trimming removed 2 bases from V and 11 bases from J, with 13 bases in between. Germline V gene lookup returns CDR1 SGHKS and CDR2 YYEKEE (reference sequence). The CDR3 covers 12 residues. DNA for the CDR3: TGTGCCAGCAGCTTTCAGGGACTTGGGGCTTTCTTT. Its translation: CASSFQGLGAFF.

Written as DNA, the CDR3 is TGTGCCAGCAGCTATTCTCCCGCCCGCCGGGTCGATGAAGCTTTCTTT. Amino acid sequence: CASSYSPARRVDEAFF. The rearrangement joins TRBV6-2 or TRBV6-3 to TRBJ1-1; D unresolved. The V end was cut by 6 bases, the J end by 7 bases, with 24 bases between. CDR3 length: 16 residues. The germline gives CDR1 MNHEY, CDR2 SVGEGT.

V usage is TRBV10-1 and J usage is TRBJ2-2, with 8 positions matching TRBD1. Germline V gene lookup returns CDR1 WNHNN and CDR2 SYGVQD (reference sequence). The V and J ends lost 9 bases and 2 bases, in that order; junction bases with no gene match: 11. CDR3 length: 16 amino acids. As DNA, the CDR3 is TGCGCCAGGCCCAACGGGGACAGGTACAACACCGGGGAGCTGTTTTTT. It encodes CARPNGDRYNTGELFF.